What follows are 31 T cell receptor beta chains derived from one specimen sequenced in a study of T cell repertoires in cytomegalovirus infection. TCRdb fed the reads into MiXCR, producing one record per CDR3 protein. The table records some 130,000 distinct CDR3 sequences, roughly 32% of them present only once. What these receptors recognize is not known. Sample: CD8+ T cells from cultured PBMCs, taken from culture after CMV antigen stimulation. Receptor source: a human donor in good health (CMV status not recorded). Some clones in this sample may be carry-over from other donors' samples.

This clonotype came up many times. The chain joins TRBV2 to TRBJ2-3; D possibly uses TRBD1 or TRBD2 (6 bases each). The CDR3 spans 16 residues. Trimming cost V 5 bases and J 1 base, with 16 bases left between them. The germline V gene has CDR1 SNHLY and CDR2 FYNNEI. CDR3 nucleotides: TGTGCCAGCAGTTCGGGGGCAGTCCGGGGCACAGATACGCAGTATTTT. Protein product: CASSSGAVRGTDTQYF. Looking up the rest from reference TRBV2 and TRBJ2-3 gives the full variable domain: EPEVTQTPSHQVTQMGQEVILRCVPISNHLYFYWYRQILGQKVEFLVSFYNNEISEKSEIFDDQFSVERPDGSNFTLKIRSTKLEDSAMYFCASSSGAVRGTDTQYFGPGTRLTVL.

The genes are TRBV7-8 and TRBJ2-7; possibly TRBD1 for D (5 bases). The CDR3 runs to 13 residues. The germline gives CDR1 SGHVS, CDR2 FQNEAQ. Trimming took off 6 bases at V and 0 bases at J, with 9 bases between the two ends. CDR3 protein: CASSQGFSYEQYF. As DNA, the CDR3 is TGTGCCAGCAGTCAGGGATTCTCCTACGAGCAGTACTTC. The entire variable domain, with the rest obtained from reference TRBV7-8 and TRBJ2-7, is as follows: GAGVSQSPRYKVAKRGQDVALRCDPISGHVSLFWYQQALGQGPEFLTYFQNEAQLDKSGLPSDRFFAERPEGSVSTLKIQRTQQEDSAVYLCASSQGFSYEQYFGPGTRLTVT.

This clonotype has a handful of counts. The chain is built from TRBV12-3 or TRBV12-4 and TRBJ1-1, with D possibly being TRBD1 (6 bases). CDR3 length equals 12 residues. V lost 8 bases, J lost 7 bases, and 14 bases lay in between. The CDR3, as DNA: TGTGCCAGCGAACTAGGGGGGGGTGAAGCTTTCTTT. It translates to CASELGGGEAFF.

The sample holds a few counts of this clonotype. CDR3 residues: CASSPQTSGGATDTQYF. CDR3 bases: TGTGCCAGTAGTCCCCAGACTAGCGGGGGGGCGACAGATACGCAGTATTTT. The V call is TRBV19, the J call TRBJ2-3, with 14 positions matching TRBD2. The CDR3 loop spans 17 amino acids. The germline CDR1 and CDR2 sequences are LNHDA and SQIVND (reference sequence). J was trimmed by 3 bases and V by 5 bases; bases with no gene match: 7.

The chain combines TRBV19 with TRBJ2-1; TRBD1 or TRBD2 may be the D gene (5 bases each). This CDR3 region has 12 residues. Germline lookup yields CDR1 LNHDA and CDR2 SQIVND (reference sequence). Between the trimmed V and J ends, which lost 4 bases and 8 bases, there was a span of 9 bases. The CDR3 region has the DNA TGTGCCAGTAGTAGGGGGTATTATGAGCAGTTCTTC. Translated, it gives CASSRGYYEQFF.

This clonotype has only a few counts. The chain is built from TRBV20-1 and TRBJ2-7; D gene unclear. The CDR3 is made up of 12 amino acids. Germline CDR1 is DFQATT and CDR2 is SNEGSKA (reference sequence). Trimming took 0 bases from V and 3 from J, leaving 6 bases between them. CDR3 residues: CSARDPDYEQYF. CDR3 nucleotides: TGCAGTGCTAGAGATCCAGACTACGAGCAGTACTTC.

In this sample, this clonotype turned up many times. The genes are TRBV7-2 and TRBJ2-4; 8 bases map to TRBD2. Trimming took 1 base from V and 1 from J; bases not matched to a gene: 6. The CDR3 runs to 17 residues. Germline assignment: CDR1 SGHTA and CDR2 FQGNSA. CDR3 sequence reads: CASSLVASGSAKNIQYF. The DNA of the CDR3 is TGTGCCAGCAGCTTAGTGGCTAGCGGGTCTGCCAAAAACATTCAGTACTTC.

The chain has TRBV4-2 and TRBJ2-7; 7 positions match TRBD1. In germline, CDR1 is LGHNA, CDR2 YNFKEQ. V dropped 5 bases and J dropped 2; count of bases not matched to a gene: 6. There are 14 residues in the CDR3. CDR3 in DNA: TGTGCCAGCAGCTGGGGGACAGCAGCCTACGAGCAGTACTTC. Protein product: CASSWGTAAYEQYF.

The sample holds many counts of this clonotype. V is TRBV7-6 and J is TRBJ2-7, with 10 bases matching TRBD1. V lost 5 bases to trimming and J lost 1 base; unmatched junction nucleotides: 8. CDR3 length equals 16 residues. Germline lookup yields CDR1 SGHVS and CDR2 FNYEAQ. CDR3 loop: CASSTKRTGGSYEQYF. The CDR3 nucleotides are TGTGCCAGCAGCACTAAAAGGACAGGGGGGTCCTACGAGCAGTACTTC.

This clonotype was observed a handful of times. The chain joins TRBV9 to TRBJ2-1, with 7 positions matching TRBD1. Per germline, CDR1 SGDLS and CDR2 YYNGEE. CDR3 length: 15 residues. V dropped 2 bases and J dropped 6; count of bases not matched to a gene: 8. The CDR3 DNA reads as TGTGCCAGCAGCGTCGAGGGGGCGCCTACCAATGAGCAGTTCTTC. It specifies CASSVEGAPTNEQFF.

This clonotype was counted at least ten times. This chain uses TRBV7-9 with TRBJ2-3; perhaps TRBD2 as D (6 bases). Germline V gene data show CDR1 as SEHNR and CDR2 as FQNEAQ (reference sequence). Trimming removed 4 bases from V and 3 bases from J, with 11 bases in between. The length of the CDR3 is 14 residues. This CDR3 is CASSSWGRTDTQYF. In DNA, the CDR3 is TGTGCCAGCAGCTCCTGGGGGAGGACAGATACGCAGTATTTT.

The chain employs TRBV15 and TRBJ1-5; D unresolved. Germline CDR1 is LNHNV and CDR2 is YYDKDF (reference sequence). Trimming stripped 1 base from V and 6 bases from J, with 13 bases between. This CDR3 region has 15 residues. The CDR3 region is CATSRVGEGGQPQHF. The CDR3, as DNA: TGTGCCACCAGCAGAGTCGGGGAAGGCGGTCAGCCCCAGCATTTT.

This clonotype was seen more than once but under ten times. The chain has TRBV19 and TRBJ1-4; D unresolved. The CDR3 covers 14 residues. Looked up from germline, CDR1 is LNHDA and CDR2 is SQIVND (reference sequence). V shed 3 bases and J shed 9 bases, with 14 bases lying between them. This chain's CDR3 is CASSMQMSMKKLFF. The DNA of the CDR3 is TGTGCCAGTAGTATGCAGATGTCTATGAAAAAACTGTTTTTT. Variable domain in full (rest from reference TRBV19 and TRBJ1-4): DGGITQSPKYLFRKEGQNVTLSCEQNLNHDAMYWYRQDPGQGLRLIYYSQIVNDFQKGDIAEGYSVSREKKESFPLTVTSAQKNPTAFYLCASSMQMSMKKLFFGSGTQLSVL.

The chain joins TRBV2 to TRBJ2-7; unclear D gene. The V and J ends lost 4 bases and 0 bases respectively, with 13 bases between them. This CDR3 is 15 amino acids long. CDR1 and CDR2 (germline): SNHLY, FYNNEI. The CDR3 is CASSGGRADSYEQYF. DNA of the CDR3: TGTGCCAGCAGTGGAGGCAGAGCCGACTCCTACGAGCAGTACTTC. Using reference TRBV2 and TRBJ2-7 for the parts outside the CDR3, the full variable domain is EPEVTQTPSHQVTQMGQEVILRCVPISNHLYFYWYRQILGQKVEFLVSFYNNEISEKSEIFDDQFSVERPDGSNFTLKIRSTKLEDSAMYFCASSGGRADSYEQYFGPGTRLTVT.

The rearrangement joins TRBV3-1 to TRBJ2-7; 11 bases fit TRBD2. After removal of 1 base from V and 3 bases from J, the junction contained 5 bases not matched to a gene. CDR1 is LGHDT and CDR2 is YNNKEL in the germline V gene (reference sequence). The CDR3 sequence is 16 residues long. The CDR3 DNA reads as TGTGCCAGCAGCCAAGGACTAGCGGGGCCGGACTACGAGCAGTACTTC. Its protein product is CASSQGLAGPDYEQYF.

V is TRBV27 and J is TRBJ1-5; D unclear. The CDR3 has 13 amino acids. CDR1 and CDR2 (germline): MNHEY, SMNVEV (reference sequence). V was cut by 1 base and J by 6 bases, with 7 bases left in between. The CDR3 loop is CASSLFFGQPQHF. DNA for the CDR3: TGTGCCAGCAGTTTATTTTTCGGTCAGCCCCAGCATTTT.

For the CDR3, the DNA is TGTGCCAGCGAATCCCTCCGACGTCAGACTGAAGCTTTCTTT. This sequence encodes CASESLRRQTEAFF. J is TRBJ1-1 and V is TRBV7-9; no clear D. In germline, CDR1 is SEHNR, CDR2 FQNEAQ (reference sequence). This CDR3 region has 14 residues. V lost 8 bases to trimming and J lost 5 bases, with 18 bases between them.

A few counts support this clonotype. The chain employs TRBV10-3 and TRBJ2-3; 7 bases match TRBD2. Germline V gives CDR1 ENHRY, CDR2 SYGVKD. Trimming removed 10 bases from V and 2 bases from J; junction bases left unmatched: 9. CDR3 length: 14 residues. CDR3: CATRLAQFTDTQYF. DNA of the CDR3: TGTGCCACCAGACTAGCACAATTCACAGATACGCAGTATTTT.

This chain connects TRBV12-3 or TRBV12-4 to TRBJ2-3; the match to TRBD2 covers 8 bases. The CDR3 consists of 17 residues. J lost 3 bases, V lost 6 bases, and 14 bases had no gene match. The CDR3 is CASSITRGGLGTDTQYF. DNA of the CDR3: TGTGCCAGCAGCATCACCCGGGGGGGCCTGGGAACAGATACGCAGTATTTT.

CDR3 sequence: CASSLGAGGGYGYTF. Here the CDR3 DNA reads TGTGCCAGCAGCTTAGGCGCAGGGGGAGGGTATGGCTACACCTTC. The chain uses TRBV7-8 and TRBJ1-2; 7 bases line up with TRBD1. The CDR3 runs 15 residues. The V segment lost 1 base and the J segment 5 bases; nucleotides outside the gene matches: 7. The germline gives CDR1 SGHVS, CDR2 FQNEAQ.

This clonotype has a handful of counts. The chain has TRBV19 and TRBJ2-1, with D maybe TRBD2 (6 bases). V was cut by 5 bases and J by 0 bases, with 14 bases left in between. Germline V gene sequence: CDR1 LNHDA, CDR2 SQIVND (reference sequence). This CDR3 has 16 amino acids. CDR3 sequence: CASSLRDGSSYNEQFF. The DNA for the CDR3 is TGTGCCAGTAGTCTCCGGGACGGGAGCTCCTACAATGAGCAGTTCTTC.

Many counts were recorded for this clonotype. The rearrangement uses TRBV10-3 and TRBJ1-2; D is undetermined. With 0 bases removed from V and 7 bases from J, the gap between germline ends came to 21 bases. Germline values: CDR1 ENHRY, CDR2 SYGVKD. The CDR3 is 17 amino acids. CDR3 nucleotide sequence: TGTGCCATCAGTGAGTCTTGGCAGGTCGCTCCGATTCGTGGCTACACCTTC. The encoded protein is CAISESWQVAPIRGYTF.

In its sample, this clonotype was seen a few times. The chain couples TRBV4-1 to TRBJ1-2; D may be TRBD1 (5 bases). The V and J ends lost 4 bases and 3 bases respectively, with 12 bases between them. Germline CDR1 MGHRA, CDR2 YSYEKL. This CDR3 is built from 14 residues. The CDR3 spells CASSPWAGDYGYTF. The CDR3, as DNA: TGCGCCAGCAGCCCCTGGGCGGGGGACTATGGCTACACCTTC.

This clonotype was recorded a few times. CDR3 nucleotides: TGTGCCATCAGCGGACGGACTAGCGGGAACACCGGGGAGCTGTTTTTT. Translation: CAISGRTSGNTGELFF. This chain uses TRBV10-3 with TRBJ2-2; 10 nucleotides agree with TRBD2. This CDR3 contains 16 residues. Per germline, CDR1 ENHRY and CDR2 SYGVKD. Trimming took 6 bases from V and 1 from J; bases not matched to a gene: 5.

Notes on this clonotype: The germline gene is not matched at one end of the junction; a read error may be the cause. The rearrangement uses TRBV4-1 and TRBJ1-4; no clear D. Germline CDR1 and CDR2: MGHRA and YSYEKL. This CDR3 contains 19 residues. CDR3 in amino acids: CASSQDSSGAFATNEKLFF. In DNA, the CDR3 is TGTGCCAGCAGCCAAGATTCGTCGGGAGCCTTTGCAACTAATGAAAAACTGTTTTTT.

The chain has TRBV19 and TRBJ2-3, with D perhaps TRBD1 (6 bases). Per the germline V gene, CDR1 is LNHDA and CDR2 is SQIVND (reference sequence). Trimming took off 10 bases at V and 4 bases at J, with 12 bases between the two ends. CDR3 length: 12 residues. The CDR3 nucleotides read TGTGCCACGACAGGTCCCCCAGATACGCAGTATTTT. Translating gives CATTGPPDTQYF. The full variable domain, its missing parts supplied by reference TRBV19 and TRBJ2-3, is DGGITQSPKYLFRKEGQNVTLSCEQNLNHDAMYWYRQDPGQGLRLIYYSQIVNDFQKGDIAEGYSVSREKKESFPLTVTSAQKNPTAFYLCATTGPPDTQYFGPGTRLTVL.

The table lists this clonotype with a few counts. V is TRBV6-6 and J is TRBJ1-1; unclear D gene. V was shortened by 8 bases and J by 5 bases, with 12 bases between the two germline ends. Germline assignment: CDR1 MNHNY and CDR2 SVGAGI (reference sequence). The CDR3 length is 12 residues. CDR3 amino acids: CASLTWGTEAFF. CDR3 DNA sequence: TGTGCCAGCCTAACGTGGGGAACTGAAGCTTTCTTT.

The sample holds many counts of this clonotype. The V and J genes are TRBV7-9 and TRBJ2-7, with D maybe TRBD1 (6 bases). The V end was cut by 5 bases, the J end by 5 bases, with 22 bases between. This CDR3 region has 16 residues. Looked up from germline, CDR1 is SEHNR and CDR2 is FQNEAQ (reference sequence). CDR3 in DNA: TGTGCCAGCAGCCGATCAAATTTACAGGGAGAGCACGAGCAGTACTTC. Translating it yields CASSRSNLQGEHEQYF.

Comment on this clonotype: One junction end disagrees with the germline gene, perhaps due to a read error. The chain joins TRBV6-1 to TRBJ2-1; D gene uncertain. The germline V gene has CDR1 MNHNS and CDR2 SASEGT. The CDR3 is 15 amino acids. CDR3 loop: CASSQAGPRNNEQFF. The CDR3 DNA follows: TGTGCCAGCAGTCAAGCCGGGCCAAGGAACAATGAGCAGTTCTTC.

This clonotype was recorded a few times. V usage is TRBV6-1 and J usage is TRBJ2-1; D ambiguous. The CDR3 is 16 residues long. Germline assignment: CDR1 MNHNS and CDR2 SASEGT. Trimming took off 4 bases at V and 4 bases at J, with 17 bases between the two ends. The CDR3 spells CASSGLRLPGYNEQFF. CDR3 DNA: TGTGCCAGCAGTGGACTGCGGCTTCCCGGTTACAATGAGCAGTTCTTC.

The chain is built from TRBV5-6 and TRBJ2-7, with a possible D match to TRBD2 (5 bases). Germline V gives CDR1 SGHDT, CDR2 YYEEEE. This CDR3 has 13 amino acids. The V end lost 2 bases, the J end lost 3 bases, and 9 bases lay between the germline ends. The CDR3 loop reads CASSFGAGYEQYF. The CDR3 DNA reads as TGTGCCAGCAGCTTCGGCGCGGGCTACGAGCAGTACTTC.